These 14 T cell receptor beta chains were sequenced from one sample in a study of blood T cell repertoires in COVID-19. The table came from immunoSEQ multiplex PCR; TCRdb's copy has only in-frame clones and leaves some out. The sample yields a few hundred thousand clones, more than 75% seen once. Sequenced sample: PBMCs or T cells enriched from blood (not recorded which). The source is a woman under 30 who had recovered from COVID-19.

The V and J genes are TRBV10-3 and TRBJ1-3, with 8 bases that match TRBD1. The CDR3 is 16 amino acids. Germline-derived CDR1 and CDR2 are ENHRY and SYGVKD. After removal of 4 bases from V and 1 base from J, the junction contained 6 bases not matched to a gene. CDR3: CAISVGTGGSGNTIYF. CDR3 in DNA: TGTGCCATCAGTGTAGGGACAGGAGGGTCTGGAAACACCATATATTTT.

This clone was seen a single time. The chain links TRBV6-5 to TRBJ1-2; 8 bases match TRBD1. The V and J ends lost 6 bases and 3 bases, in that order; junction bases with no gene match: 6. Germline V gene lookup returns CDR1 MNHEY and CDR2 SVGAGI. The CDR3 has 14 amino acids. The chain's CDR3 is CASRDRGPYYGYTF. CDR3 in DNA: TGTGCCAGCAGAGACAGGGGACCCTACTATGGCTACACCTTC.

This rearrangement joins TRBV11-1 to TRBJ1-1, with TRBD1 matching over 8 bases. CDR3 size: 13 residues. After removal of 6 bases from V and 10 bases from J, the junction contained 10 bases not matched to a gene. Per germline, CDR1 SGHAT and CDR2 FQDESV (reference sequence). CDR3 in amino acids: CASSTGGRNVAFF. The CDR3 DNA is TGTGCCAGCAGTACAGGGGGAAGGAACGTAGCTTTCTTT.

The chain joins TRBV25-1 to TRBJ1-2; the D gene is possibly TRBD1 (6 bases). The CDR3 is 15 amino acids. Germline CDR1 reads MGHDK; CDR2 reads SYGVNS. Trimming removed 3 bases from V and 2 bases from J, with 13 bases in between. The CDR3 nucleotides are TGTGCCAGCAGTGACCAGGGGACCCAAAACTATGGCTACACCTTC. Translating it yields CASSDQGTQNYGYTF.

The chain carries TRBV30 and TRBJ1-4, with 8 bases matching TRBD1. V lost 3 bases to trimming and J lost 3 bases; unmatched junction nucleotides: 21. The CDR3 contains 20 residues. Germline loops: CDR1 GTSNPN, CDR2 SVGIG (reference sequence). The CDR3 bases are TGTGCCTGGAGCCTCGGGACAGGTCAACGACAACGGAGCTCTAATGAAAAACTGTTTTTT. Translating gives CAWSLGTGQRQRSSNEKLFF.

The table lists this clone with a few counts. The V call is TRBV4-1, the J call TRBJ1-3, with D tentatively TRBD1 (6 bases). Germline assignment: CDR1 MGHRA and CDR2 YSYEKL. The CDR3 is 16 residues long. Trimming took 0 bases from V and 5 from J, leaving 14 bases between them. Here the CDR3 DNA reads TGCGCCAGCAGCCAAGAAGCGTTGGGGGCGAGAAACACCATATATTTT. The encoded protein is CASSQEALGARNTIYF.

This clone was counted once. The V gene is TRBV28, the J gene TRBJ1-5; 12 nucleotides line up with TRBD1. Trimming at V came to 7 bases and at J to 5 bases, leaving 6 bases not matched to a gene. Germline V gene sequence: CDR1 MDHEN, CDR2 SYDVKM. The CDR3 runs 15 residues. The CDR3 reads CASIEGQGAHQPQHF. The DNA for the CDR3 is TGTGCCAGCATCGAGGGACAGGGGGCCCATCAGCCCCAGCATTTT. Looking up the rest from reference TRBV28 and TRBJ1-5 gives the full variable domain: DVKVTQSSRYLVKRTGEKVFLECVQDMDHENMFWYRQDPGLGLRLIYFSYDVKMKEKGDIPEGYSVSREKKERFSLILESASTNQTSMYLCASIEGQGAHQPQHFGDGTRLSIL.

The V call is TRBV5-1, the J call TRBJ2-1; TRBD2 might be the D (5 bases). The germline V gene has CDR1 SGHRS and CDR2 YFSETQ. The CDR3 sequence is 14 residues long. V shed 7 bases and J shed 0 bases, with 11 bases lying between them. The CDR3 sequence is CASGGLSSYNEQFF. CDR3 nucleotide sequence: TGCGCCAGCGGAGGCCTGAGCTCCTACAATGAGCAGTTCTTC.

V usage is TRBV14 and J usage is TRBJ1-3; TRBD1 matches 9 bases. Looked up from germline, CDR1 is SGHDN and CDR2 is FVKESK. Trimming at V came to 3 bases and at J to 6 bases, leaving 6 bases not matched to a gene. The CDR3 runs to 15 residues. In DNA form, the CDR3 reads TGTGCCAGCAGCCACTACAGGGGGCGGAAAAACACCATATATTTT. It is translated as CASSHYRGRKNTIYF.

This chain joins TRBV28 and TRBJ2-5; D uncertain. CDR1 is MDHEN and CDR2 is SYDVKM in the germline V gene. V lost 6 bases and J lost 4, with 15 bases in between. This CDR3 has 14 amino acids. CDR3 loop: CASRGSLGGETQYF. The CDR3 region has the DNA TGTGCCAGCAGGGGCTCCTTGGGTGGAGAGACCCAGTACTTC.

This clone appeared a few times. The chain couples TRBV6-5 to TRBJ1-1; TRBD1 aligns across 9 bases. The germline CDR1 and CDR2 sequences are MNHEY and SVGAGI. Trimming removed 0 bases from V and 4 bases from J; junction bases left unmatched: 3. This CDR3 has 15 residues. CDR3 in amino acids: CASSYSKTGGTEAFF. Here the CDR3 DNA reads TGTGCCAGCAGTTACTCGAAGACAGGGGGCACTGAAGCTTTCTTT.

This chain uses TRBV9 with TRBJ2-7; tentatively, D is TRBD2 (6 bases). Looked up from germline, CDR1 is SGDLS and CDR2 is YYNGEE. This CDR3 comprises 16 residues. Deletions cut 0 bases from V and 2 bases from J, with 15 bases between. The CDR3 sequence: CASSVGVRGGAYEQYF. CDR3 nucleotide sequence: TGTGCCAGCAGCGTAGGTGTTAGGGGAGGTGCCTACGAGCAGTACTTC.

This rearrangement joins TRBV5-4 to TRBJ1-6, with 9 bases lining up with TRBD1. V gave up 3 bases and J gave up 7 bases; unmatched junction bases: 2. CDR1 is SGHNT, CDR2 YYREEE, per germline (reference sequence). The CDR3 runs to 14 residues. CDR3 in DNA: TGTGCCAGCAGCTGGGGACAGGGAAATTCACCCCTCCACTTT. Its translation: CASSWGQGNSPLHF.

This clone was seen just once. The rearrangement links TRBV12-3 or TRBV12-4 to TRBJ1-5; D is possibly TRBD1 (5 bases). The length of the CDR3 is 13 residues. Trimming took 6 bases from V and 6 from J, leaving 12 bases between them. The CDR3 region has the DNA TGTGCCAGCAGCGGGGGGACCGGTCAGCCCCAGCATTTT. This sequence encodes CASSGGTGQPQHF.